This T cell receptor beta chain was identified in a study of blood T cell repertoires in COVID-19. About the study: Samples taken during acute and convalescent COVID-19 were collected in the United States, Italy and Spain.

The CDR3 covers 17 residues. The V and J ends lost 4 bases and 1 base, in that order; junction bases with no gene match: 12. Germline CDR1 is KGHSH and CDR2 is LQKENI. TCRdb keeps only in-frame clones here, not all; method: immunoSEQ multiplex PCR. The repertoire holds roughly 230,000 clones, approximately 82% seen once, with around 8.9% in the top ten. This clone showed up just once. The rearrangement uses TRBV18 and TRBJ1-1; the match to TRBD1 covers 7 bases. The clonotype comes from a man in his forties with active or convalescent COVID-19. The specimen was peripheral blood. CDR3 protein: CASSHGRGTAGNTEAFF. CDR3 bases: TGTGCCAGCTCACACGGTCGGGGGACAGCAGGGAACACTGAAGCTTTCTTT.